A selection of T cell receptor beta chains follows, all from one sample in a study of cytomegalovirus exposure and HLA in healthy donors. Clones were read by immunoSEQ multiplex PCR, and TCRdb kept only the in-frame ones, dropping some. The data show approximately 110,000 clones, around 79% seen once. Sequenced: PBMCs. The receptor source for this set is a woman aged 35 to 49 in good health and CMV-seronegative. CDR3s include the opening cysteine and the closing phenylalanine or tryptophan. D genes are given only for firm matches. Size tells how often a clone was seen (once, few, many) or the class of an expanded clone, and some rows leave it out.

CASSVPSNTEAFF,TGTGCCAGCAGTGTCCCGTCGAACACTGAAGCTTTCTTT,NA,NA,TRBV2,TRBJ1-1
CASSSAGLAGFSSYNEQFF,TGCGCCAGCAGCTCCGCTGGACTAGCGGGCTTTAGCTCCTACAATGAGCAGTTCTTC,TRBD2,few,TRBV5-1,TRBJ2-1
CASSDGQREPLTGELFF,TGTGCCAGCAGCGATGGGCAGCGGGAGCCCCTCACCGGGGAGCTGTTTTTT,NA,NA,TRBV21-1,TRBJ2-2
CASSQAGMNTEAFF,TGCGCCAGCAGCCAAGCAGGGATGAACACTGAAGCTTTCTTT,NA,few,TRBV4-1,TRBJ1-1
CASIEQGARETQYF,TGTGCCAGCATTGAACAGGGGGCGAGGGAGACCCAGTACTTC,TRBD1,NA,TRBV28,TRBJ2-5
CASRLGTPNEQFF,TGTGCAAGTCGCTTGGGGACTCCCAATGAGCAGTTCTTC,NA,NA,TRBV12-2,TRBJ2-1
CASSFSGGGGEQFF,TGTGCCAGCAGCTTCTCCGGGGGGGGCGGTGAGCAGTTCTTC,TRBD2,NA,TRBV5-4,TRBJ2-1
CASSEWVRGEQYF,TGTGCCAGCAGTGAATGGGTTCGAGGGGAGCAGTACTTC,NA,NA,TRBV6-1,TRBJ2-7
CASSPWGGYNEQFF,TGTGCCAGCTCACCGTGGGGGGGGTACAATGAGCAGTTCTTC,TRBD2,NA,TRBV18,TRBJ2-1
CASSSGWLGSGNTIYF,TGTGCCAGCAGTTCCGGGTGGCTGGGTTCTGGAAACACCATATATTTT,NA,NA,TRBV6-5,TRBJ1-3
CASSLQGDLKNIQYF,TGTGCCAGCAGCTTGCAGGGGGATCTCAAAAACATTCAGTACTTC,TRBD1,NA,TRBV5-5,TRBJ2-4
CASLSGAGGLETQYF,TGTGCCAGCCTATCGGGAGCAGGGGGCCTGGAGACCCAGTACTTC,TRBD1,NA,TRBV28,TRBJ2-5
CASGLARTPPGAQYF,TGTGCTAGTGGTTTGGCTCGGACTCCCCCAGGGGCCCAGTACTTC,NA,NA,TRBV12-5,TRBJ2-5
CASSEASGANVLTF,TGTGCCAGCAGTGAGGCATCTGGGGCCAACGTCCTGACTTTC,NA,NA,TRBV6-4,TRBJ2-6
CASSSPMNTEAFF,TGTGCCAGCAGTTCCCCCATGAACACTGAAGCTTTCTTT,NA,few,TRBV28,TRBJ1-1
CASSSLRDRSWYGYTF,TGTGCCAGCAGCTCCCTCCGGGACAGGTCTTGGTATGGCTACACCTTC,TRBD1,NA,TRBV11-3,TRBJ1-2
CASSQVIGGALGAGELFF,TGCGCCAGCAGCCAAGTAATAGGGGGCGCGCTTGGGGCCGGGGAGCTGTTTTTT,TRBD1,NA,TRBV4-1,TRBJ2-2
CASSSVAPVGLWADTQYF,TGTGCCAGCAGCTCTGTAGCCCCCGTAGGCCTATGGGCAGATACGCAGTATTTT,NA,NA,TRBV13,TRBJ2-3
CASYTGAGYGYTF,TGTGCCAGCTACACAGGGGCGGGCTATGGCTACACCTTC,TRBD1,NA,TRBV2,TRBJ1-2
CASRGASGLYNEQFF,TGTGCCAGCAGGGGGGCTAGCGGGCTATACAATGAGCAGTTCTTC,TRBD2,NA,TRBV2,TRBJ2-1
CASSYRLAGGETQYF,TGTGCCAGCAGCTATAGACTAGCGGGGGGGGAGACCCAGTACTTC,TRBD2,NA,TRBV5-4,TRBJ2-5
CASGGGPSTDTQYF,TGTGCCAGCGGGGGCGGACCAAGCACAGATACGCAGTATTTT,NA,NA,TRBV18,TRBJ2-3
CASSTQGAGYTF,TGTGCCAGCAGCACACAGGGGGCTGGCTACACCTTC,TRBD1,NA,TRBV6-1,TRBJ1-2
CASSPRESAGYGYTF,TGTGCCAGCAGTCCCCGGGAGTCAGCAGGCTATGGCTACACCTTC,NA,NA,TRBV6-4,TRBJ1-2
CAISVEPGQGDGYTF,TGTGCCATCAGTGTTGAACCGGGACAGGGGGATGGCTACACCTTC,TRBD1,NA,TRBV10-3,TRBJ1-2
CASSRSGGGNYEQYF,TGTGCCAGCAGTCGGAGTGGGGGGGGGAACTACGAGCAGTACTTC,TRBD2,once,TRBV6-5,TRBJ2-7
CASSTGTGLGFGELFF,TGTGCCAGCAGTACCGGGACTGGTTTGGGTTTCGGGGAGCTGTTTTTT,NA,NA,TRBV27,TRBJ2-2
CASSLAGTSGSEQYF,TGTGCCAGCAGTTTGGCGGGGACTAGCGGGAGCGAGCAGTACTTC,TRBD2,NA,TRBV28,TRBJ2-7
CASSLYLGVIGDTQYF,TGTGCCAGCAGTTTATATTTGGGCGTGATAGGAGATACGCAGTATTTT,NA,NA,TRBV27,TRBJ2-3
CASSYSSRRYGYTF,TGTGCCAGCAGTTACTCGAGCAGGCGCTATGGCTACACCTTC,NA,once,TRBV6-5,TRBJ1-2
CASSLQAGGRANEQFF,TGTGCCAGCAGTTTACAGGCGGGAGGTAGGGCGAATGAGCAGTTCTTC,TRBD2,NA,TRBV28,TRBJ2-1
CASSVAWTGEDGYTF,TGTGCCAGCAGCGTAGCCTGGACAGGGGAGGATGGCTACACCTTC,TRBD1,few,TRBV9,TRBJ1-2
CASSLSSGLSYNEQFF,TGTGCCAGCAGTTTATCTAGCGGCCTCTCCTACAATGAGCAGTTCTTC,TRBD2,few,TRBV28,TRBJ2-1
CASSLAIAGVGYNEQFF,TGTGCCAGCAGCTTAGCCATAGCGGGAGTAGGTTACAATGAGCAGTTCTTC,TRBD2,NA,TRBV7-6,TRBJ2-1
CASSLDFSGANVLTF,TGTGCCAGCAGCCTCGACTTCTCTGGGGCCAACGTCCTGACTTTC,NA,NA,TRBV14,TRBJ2-6
CASSDSSGTGGPAGYTF,TGTGCCAGCAGTGACTCGTCAGGTACAGGGGGGCCTGCTGGCTACACCTTC,TRBD1,few,TRBV6-4,TRBJ1-2
CASKRDSSYEQYF,TGCGCCAGCAAAAGGGACAGCTCCTACGAGCAGTACTTC,TRBD1,NA,TRBV5-1,TRBJ2-7
CASSVGDRVEYEQYF,TGTGCCAGCAGCGTAGGAGACAGGGTGGAGTACGAGCAGTACTTC,TRBD1,NA,TRBV9,TRBJ2-7
CASSLSGGYYEQYF,TGCGCCAGCAGCTTGTCAGGAGGCTACTACGAGCAGTACTTC,NA,few,TRBV5-1,TRBJ2-7
CASSVGLRDRVYNEQFF,TGCGCCAGCAGCGTTGGGCTCCGGGACAGGGTGTACAATGAGCAGTTCTTC,TRBD1,NA,TRBV5-1,TRBJ2-1
CASSLGGSDTQYF,TGTGCCAGCAGCTTAGGGGGCTCAGATACGCAGTATTTT,NA,NA,TRBV11-3,TRBJ2-3
CASSYSSPGGRNGYTF,TGTGCCAGCAGTTACTCCAGCCCGGGGGGCAGGAATGGCTACACCTTC,NA,NA,TRBV6-5,TRBJ1-2
CASSRKSGGVRREDTQYF,TGCGCCAGCAGCCGCAAAAGCGGGGGGGTGCGACGTGAAGATACGCAGTATTTT,TRBD2,many,TRBV4-3,TRBJ2-3
CASSTYPRVSQPQHF,TGTGCCAGCAGTACATATCCCAGGGTTAGCCAGCCCCAGCATTTT,NA,NA,TRBV6-5,TRBJ1-5
CASSYGSRVDQPQHF,TGTGCCAGCAGTTACGGCTCGCGGGTGGATCAGCCCCAGCATTTT,NA,NA,TRBV6-6,TRBJ1-5
CASSFTGGETQYF,TGTGCCAGCAGTTTTACAGGGGGGGAGACCCAGTACTTC,TRBD1,NA,TRBV6-5,TRBJ2-5
CASSPLIDRGHGTEAFF,TGTGCCAGCAGCCCATTAATAGACAGGGGGCATGGAACTGAAGCTTTCTTT,TRBD1,NA,TRBV4-2,TRBJ1-1